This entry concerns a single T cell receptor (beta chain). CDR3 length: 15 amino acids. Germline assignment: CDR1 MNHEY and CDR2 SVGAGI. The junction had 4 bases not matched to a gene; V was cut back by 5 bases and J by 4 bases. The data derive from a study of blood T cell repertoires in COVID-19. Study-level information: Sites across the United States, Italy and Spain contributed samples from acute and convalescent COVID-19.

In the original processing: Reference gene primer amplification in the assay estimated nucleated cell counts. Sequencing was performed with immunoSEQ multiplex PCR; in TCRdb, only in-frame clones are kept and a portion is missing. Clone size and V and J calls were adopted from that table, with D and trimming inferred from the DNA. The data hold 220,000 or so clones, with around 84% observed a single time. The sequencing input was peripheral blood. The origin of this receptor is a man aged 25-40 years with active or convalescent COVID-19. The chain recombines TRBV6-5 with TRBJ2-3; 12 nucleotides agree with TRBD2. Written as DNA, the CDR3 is TGTGCCAGCAGTCGACTAGCGGGAGTGGCAGATACGCAGTATTTT. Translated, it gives CASSRLAGVADTQYF.